The sample holds a few counts of the clone carrying this TCR beta chain. Its antigen is as yet unknown. This sample was included in a study of T-cell memory formation after mild COVID-19. At the level of the study: Clusters were largely donor specific.

TCRdb called the 5' RACE reads again in MiXCR, with one record for every CDR3 protein. The data show 350,000 to 450,000 distinct CDR3 sequences, approximately 27% seen once. Regarding the study as a whole: In pre-infection memory, a portion of responding clones appeared, which suggested that cross-reactive memory joined.

Source material: PBMCs or a T cell subset sorted from them (not recorded which). The clonotype comes from an adult woman who had mild COVID-19 (a few samples of this study predate the infection). Cell type and time point are not known.

CDR3 sequence reads: CASSPGTGDYNEQFF. In nucleotides, the CDR3 is TGTGCCAGCAGTCCCGGGACAGGGGACTACAATGAGCAGTTCTTC. The chain joins TRBV12-3 or TRBV12-4 to TRBJ2-1; 10 positions match TRBD1. The CDR3 spans 15 residues. Trimming took 5 bases from V and 3 from J; bases not matched to a gene: 4.